The 20 T cell receptor beta chains below were found in one sample sequenced in a study of T cells after somatic rescue of genetic block. Profiling relied on immunoSEQ multiplex PCR, and the TCRdb table lists in-frame clones only, not all of them. The sample lists tens of thousands of clones, 80% to 95% occurring once. Sequenced input: peripheral blood mononuclear cells (PBMCs). The receptors shown here come from a man between 40 and 49 years old.

V is TRBV4-1 and J is TRBJ2-6; the match to TRBD1 covers 8 bases. The CDR3 contains 17 residues. The germline gives CDR1 MGHRA, CDR2 YSYEKL. The V gene end was trimmed by 0 bases and the J gene end by 1 base; junction bases not matched to a gene: 2. CDR3 DNA: TGCGCCAGCAGCCAAGACAGGGGGCTTTCTGGGGCCAACGTCCTGACTTTC. Its protein product is CASSQDRGLSGANVLTF.

The V and J genes are TRBV5-1 and TRBJ2-5; 7 nucleotides align to TRBD2. This CDR3 contains 14 residues. Trimming cost V 6 bases and J 4 bases; bases outside gene matches: 9. Germline CDR1 and CDR2: SGHRS and YFSETQ. CDR3 amino acids: CASTVGPGGETQYF. CDR3 bases: TGCGCCAGCACCGTGGGACCGGGGGGAGAGACCCAGTACTTC. The whole variable domain, filled in from reference TRBV5-1 and TRBJ2-5, reads KAGVTQTPRYLIKTRGQQVTLSCSPISGHRSVSWYQQTPGQGLQFLFEYFSETQRNKGNFPGRFSGRQFSNSRSEMNVSTLELGDSALYLCASTVGPGGETQYFGPGTRLLVL.

V usage is TRBV20-1 and J usage is TRBJ1-2; 9 positions agree with TRBD1. The CDR3 length is 11 residues. The germline CDR1 and CDR2 sequences are DFQATT and SNEGSKA (reference sequence). J lost 8 bases, V lost 5 bases, and 3 bases had no gene match. Here the CDR3 DNA reads TGCAGTGCTGGGACAGGGTTCGGCTACACCTTC. Its translation is CSAGTGFGYTF.

The rearrangement joins TRBV11-2 to TRBJ1-3; 9 positions match TRBD1. J gave up 4 bases and V 5 bases, and 18 bases lay outside the gene matches. The germline V gene has CDR1 SGHAT and CDR2 FQNNGV. The CDR3 sequence is 19 residues long. The CDR3 bases are TGTGCCAGCAGCACCCTAAGAACCGGGACAGGGTCTGGAGGAAACACCATATATTTT. It codes for CASSTLRTGTGSGGNTIYF.

This clone qualifies as medium-sized. The gene calls are TRBV4-1 and TRBJ2-7; tentative D call: TRBD1 (5 bases). Trimming took 4 bases from V and 0 from J, leaving 10 bases between them. This CDR3 has 14 residues. Germline assignment: CDR1 MGHRA and CDR2 YSYEKL. The CDR3, as DNA: TGCGCCAGCAGCCCGACAGCTACCTCCTACGAGCAGTACTTC. This translates into CASSPTATSYEQYF.

The chain has TRBV13 and TRBJ2-3; 9 nucleotides line up with TRBD2. CDR1 and CDR2 (germline): PRHDT, FYEKMQ (reference sequence). This CDR3 is built from 15 residues. Germline trimming cut 5 bases from V and 3 bases from J; bases unmatched to any gene: 6. CDR3 region: CASSNSGRGTDTQYF. The CDR3 DNA reads as TGTGCCAGCAGCAATAGCGGGAGAGGAACAGATACGCAGTATTTT.

The rearrangement uses TRBV19 and TRBJ2-1; 9 bases are shared with TRBD2. Germline trimming cut 5 bases from V and 4 bases from J; bases unmatched to any gene: 9. CDR1 is LNHDA, CDR2 SQIVND, per germline (reference sequence). The CDR3 contains 16 residues. CDR3 region: CASSPSLAGAYNEQFF. The CDR3 coding sequence is TGTGCCAGTAGTCCCAGTTTAGCGGGGGCATACAATGAGCAGTTCTTC.

This clone was counted between two and nine times. The chain recombines TRBV7-9 with TRBJ2-1; either TRBD1 or TRBD2 may fit D (5 bases each). From germline, CDR1 is SEHNR and CDR2 FQNEAQ (reference sequence). The V and J ends lost 7 bases and 9 bases respectively, with 13 bases between them. The CDR3 has 12 residues. CDR3 in amino acids: CASNVGGREQFF. In nucleotides, the CDR3 is TGTGCCAGCAACGTTGGGGGACGTGAGCAGTTCTTC.

This chain connects TRBV15 to TRBJ1-5; 7 bases line up with TRBD1. Germline-derived CDR1 and CDR2 are LNHNV and YYDKDF (reference sequence). This CDR3 comprises 18 residues. V was pared by 1 base and J by 0 bases, with 9 bases of the junction left unmatched. Here the CDR3 DNA reads TGTGCCACCAGCAGAGTCTGGCAGGGGGGGAATAGCAATCAGCCCCAGCATTTT. Translated, it gives CATSRVWQGGNSNQPQHF.

V and J are TRBV29-1 and TRBJ1-3, with D perhaps TRBD1 (5 bases). CDR3 length equals 13 residues. CDR1 and CDR2 from the germline V gene are SQVTM and ANQGSEA. Deletions cut 6 bases from V and 3 bases from J, with 12 bases between. Here the CDR3 reads CSVGGGNGNTIYF. CDR3 coding DNA: TGCAGCGTCGGTGGGGGGAATGGAAACACCATATATTTT.

This chain joins TRBV18 and TRBJ1-5; possibly TRBD1 for D (5 bases). Germline V gene data show CDR1 as KGHSH and CDR2 as LQKENI. There are 15 residues in the CDR3. Deletions cut 5 bases from V and 7 bases from J, with 18 bases between. The CDR3 sequence is CASSTGPRGSQPQHF. CDR3 nucleotides: TGTGCCAGCTCAACGGGACCACGGGGCTCGCAGCCCCAGCATTTT.

The J gene is TRBJ2-6, the V gene TRBV5-4; D might be TRBD1 or TRBD2, each matching 5 bases. The germline V and J ends were trimmed by 3 bases and 1 base, with 11 bases remaining between them. Germline CDR1 reads SGHNT; CDR2 reads YYREEE (reference sequence). This CDR3 region has 16 residues. Here the CDR3 DNA reads TGTGCCAGCAGCTACGACAGAGGGTCTGGGGCCAACGTCCTGACTTTC. Translated: CASSYDRGSGANVLTF.

The chain recombines TRBV18 with TRBJ2-7, with D possibly TRBD1 on 6 matching bases. Germline V gene lookup returns CDR1 KGHSH and CDR2 LQKENI. V lost 2 bases and J 5 bases, leaving 10 bases between the germline ends. This CDR3 contains 13 residues. The CDR3 region is CASSPRDINEQYF. The CDR3 DNA reads TGTGCCAGCTCACCAAGGGACATTAACGAGCAGTACTTC.

The chain recombines TRBV2 with TRBJ2-1, with 9 bases identical to TRBD1. The CDR3 is 16 residues long. In germline, CDR1 is SNHLY, CDR2 FYNNEI. After removal of 4 bases from V and 3 bases from J, the junction contained 7 bases not matched to a gene. The CDR3 sequence: CASSATGTGRYNEQFF. CDR3 nucleotide sequence: TGTGCCAGCAGTGCTACCGGGACAGGGCGCTACAATGAGCAGTTCTTC.

The chain carries TRBV27 and TRBJ2-3; 9 bases map to TRBD2. The CDR3 is 16 residues long. Germline trimming cut 1 base from V and 1 base from J; bases unmatched to any gene: 3. Germline V gene data show CDR1 as MNHEY and CDR2 as SMNVEV (reference sequence). CDR3 coding DNA: TGTGCCAGCAGTTTATGGGCGGGAGGGGGCACAGATACGCAGTATTTT. It translates to CASSLWAGGGTDTQYF.

This chain uses TRBV7-8 with TRBJ2-1; no clear D. Germline V lookup: CDR1 SGHVS, CDR2 FQNEAQ. The CDR3 consists of 12 residues. V was cut by 2 bases and J by 5 bases, with 4 bases left in between. DNA for the CDR3: TGTGCCAGCAGCTTAACCAACAATGAGCAGTTCTTC. Translated, it gives CASSLTNNEQFF. Combining the CDR3 with reference TRBV7-8 and TRBJ2-1 gives the whole variable domain GAGVSQSPRYKVAKRGQDVALRCDPISGHVSLFWYQQALGQGPEFLTYFQNEAQLDKSGLPSDRFFAERPEGSVSTLKIQRTQQEDSAVYLCASSLTNNEQFFGPGTRLTVL.

This chain joins TRBV4-1 and TRBJ2-2; maybe TRBD1 (6 bases). Between the trimmed V and J ends, which lost 6 bases and 6 bases, there was a span of 11 bases. The germline gives CDR1 MGHRA, CDR2 YSYEKL. CDR3 length equals 13 residues. The CDR3 is CASRATGSGELFF. The CDR3 DNA reads as TGCGCCAGCAGAGCGACAGGCTCCGGGGAGCTGTTTTTT.

The chain employs TRBV18 and TRBJ1-1; a weak D match, TRBD1 (6 bases). CDR3 size: 13 residues. The germline CDR1 and CDR2 sequences are KGHSH and LQKENI. V was pared by 3 bases and J by 4 bases, with 9 bases between. CDR3 protein: CASSPEGGTEAFF. CDR3 coding DNA: TGTGCCAGCTCACCCGAGGGGGGCACTGAAGCTTTCTTT.

The gene calls are TRBV7-2 and TRBJ1-5; D is perhaps TRBD1 (6 bases). The CDR3 sequence is 19 residues long. Germline V lookup: CDR1 SGHTA, CDR2 FQGNSA. Trimming removed 3 bases from V and 3 bases from J, with 24 bases in between. Written as DNA, the CDR3 is TGTGCCAGCAGCTTCCCCCCCACGGGGGCAGGGCGGAACAATCAGCCCCAGCATTTT. Protein sequence: CASSFPPTGAGRNNQPQHF. The full variable domain, with the rest looked up from reference TRBV7-2 and TRBJ1-5, is GAGVSQSPSNKVTEKGKDVELRCDPISGHTALYWYRQSLGQGLEFLIYFQGNSAPDKSGLPSDRFSAERTGGSVSTLTIQRTQQEDSAVYLCASSFPPTGAGRNNQPQHFGDGTRLSIL.

The chain combines TRBV29-1 with TRBJ2-2; no firm D call. CDR3 length equals 12 residues. V lost 3 bases and J lost 7, with 9 bases in between. Germline loops: CDR1 SQVTM, CDR2 ANQGSEA. CDR3 sequence: CSVEAVSGELFF. CDR3 nucleotide sequence: TGCAGCGTTGAGGCTGTGAGCGGGGAGCTGTTTTTT.